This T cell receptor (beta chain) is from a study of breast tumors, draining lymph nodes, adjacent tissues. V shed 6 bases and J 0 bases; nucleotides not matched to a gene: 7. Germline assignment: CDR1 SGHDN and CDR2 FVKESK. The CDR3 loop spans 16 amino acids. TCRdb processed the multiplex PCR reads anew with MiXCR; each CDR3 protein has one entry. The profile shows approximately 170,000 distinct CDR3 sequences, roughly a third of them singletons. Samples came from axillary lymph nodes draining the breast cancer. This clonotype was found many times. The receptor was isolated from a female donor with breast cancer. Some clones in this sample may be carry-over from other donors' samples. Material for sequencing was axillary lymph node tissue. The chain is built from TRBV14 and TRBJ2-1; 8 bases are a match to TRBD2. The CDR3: CASSHRLANSYNEQFF. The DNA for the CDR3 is TGTGCCAGCAGTCACCGACTAGCGAACTCCTACAATGAGCAGTTCTTC.